This entry describes one T cell receptor beta chain. The antigen remains unidentified. The sample has other DNA sequences that encode this CDR3 too. This record comes from a study of shared clonotypes between healthy human individuals. Study findings and constraints: Rarefaction showed that sequencing of sorted subsets was incomplete (despite large depth). Tissues were not sampled, only blood, and their repertoires likely differ. Memory subsets generally showed lower estimated richness than naive subsets.

Trimming left V 2 bases short and J 1 base short, with 8 bases between. Germline CDR1 MNHEY, CDR2 SMNVEV (reference sequence). The CDR3 is 14 residues long. Only CD45RO-negative cells positively selected for CCR7 counted as naive CD8 cells, so terminally differentiated effector memory CD45RA+ cells were excluded. Profiled with immunoSEQ multiplex PCR; TCRdb holds only in-frame clones, not every one. The sample gives under 2,000,000 clones, approximately 95% of which show up once; roughly 1.2% is in the top ten. The sample taken for sequencing was naive CD8+ T cells sorted from blood. The chain has TRBV27 and TRBJ1-1; D possibly corresponds to TRBD1 (6 bases). This receptor was identified in a young man in good health. CDR3 sequence: CASSLRGPNTEAFF. For the CDR3, the DNA is TGTGCCAGCAGTTTACGGGGGCCGAACACTGAAGCTTTCTTT.